This is a list of T cell receptor beta chains from one sample in a study of Graves' ophthalmopathy and Graves' hyperthyroidism. MiXCR, applied by TCRdb to the multiplex PCR reads, yields one record per CDR3 protein. Among about 210,000 distinct CDR3 sequences listed, 25% to 30% were seen once. The specimen was peripheral blood. Receptors originate from a man in his fifties or sixties with Graves' ophthalmopathy. Both conserved end residues are part of each CDR3. The order of the fields is D gene, J gene, clone size, V gene, CDR3 protein, CDR3 DNA. D genes are given only for firm matches. Clone size is given for some rows only: seen once, a few or many times, or a class if the clone is expanded.

D gene: -; J gene: TRBJ1-5; clone size: many; V gene: TRBV12-3/TRBV12-4; CDR3 protein: CASSLGGPNQPQHF; CDR3 DNA: TGTGCCAGCAGTTTGGGGGGCCCCAATCAGCCCCAGCATTTT
D gene: -; J gene: TRBJ1-1; clone size: many; V gene: TRBV5-6; CDR3 protein: CASSLSEEAFF; CDR3 DNA: TGTGCCAGCAGCTTGTCTGAAGAAGCTTTCTTT
D gene: -; J gene: TRBJ1-5; clone size: few; V gene: TRBV7-2; CDR3 protein: CASSLARQFNQPQHF; CDR3 DNA: TGTGCCAGCAGCTTAGCGCGACAGTTTAATCAGCCCCAGCATTTT
D gene: TRBD1; J gene: TRBJ2-5; clone size: -; V gene: TRBV6-5; CDR3 protein: CASSYRDRARETQYF; CDR3 DNA: TGTGCCAGCAGTTACCGGGACAGGGCCAGAGAGACCCAGTACTTC
D gene: -; J gene: TRBJ1-5; clone size: many; V gene: TRBV5-1; CDR3 protein: CASSYTGFNQPQHF; CDR3 DNA: TGCGCCAGCAGCTACACAGGGTTCAATCAGCCCCAGCATTTT
D gene: -; J gene: TRBJ1-6; clone size: -; V gene: TRBV5-1; CDR3 protein: CASSLAASSSYNSPLHF; CDR3 DNA: TGCGCCAGCAGCTTGGCCGCCTCGAGCTCCTATAATTCACCCCTCCACTTT
D gene: TRBD1; J gene: TRBJ2-7; clone size: many; V gene: TRBV20-1; CDR3 protein: CSALGTESSYEQYF; CDR3 DNA: TGCAGTGCTTTAGGGACAGAGAGCTCCTACGAGCAGTACTTC
D gene: -; J gene: TRBJ2-7; clone size: many; V gene: TRBV12-3/TRBV12-4; CDR3 protein: CASSSPGPERPYEQYF; CDR3 DNA: TGTGCCAGCAGCAGCCCGGGACCTGAGAGGCCCTACGAGCAGTACTTC
D gene: -; J gene: TRBJ2-7; clone size: many; V gene: TRBV19; CDR3 protein: CASSIQRGSYEQYF; CDR3 DNA: TGTGCCAGTAGTATCCAACGGGGGTCCTACGAGCAGTACTTC
D gene: -; J gene: TRBJ2-2; clone size: -; V gene: TRBV19; CDR3 protein: CASTPARGRTFGTGELFF; CDR3 DNA: TGTGCCAGTACCCCCGCGCGAGGGCGGACCTTTGGCACCGGGGAGCTGTTTTTT
D gene: TRBD1; J gene: TRBJ2-7; clone size: -; V gene: TRBV12-3/TRBV12-4; CDR3 protein: CASSFSPTGGRYEQYF; CDR3 DNA: TGTGCCAGCAGTTTCTCCCCGACAGGGGGGAGGTACGAGCAGTACTTC
D gene: -; J gene: TRBJ2-7; clone size: many; V gene: TRBV5-1; CDR3 protein: CASSLEFSRLAHEQYF; CDR3 DNA: TGCGCCAGCAGCTTGGAGTTTTCCCGGTTGGCCCACGAGCAGTACTTC
D gene: -; J gene: TRBJ2-7; clone size: -; V gene: TRBV28; CDR3 protein: CASSIPEPPEVYEQYF; CDR3 DNA: TGTGCCAGCAGTATTCCCGAGCCCCCTGAGGTCTACGAGCAGTACTTC
D gene: -; J gene: TRBJ2-7; clone size: -; V gene: TRBV10-1; CDR3 protein: CASSPGHRGIYEQYF; CDR3 DNA: TGCGCCAGCAGTCCCGGACACCGGGGGATCTACGAGCAGTACTTC
D gene: -; J gene: TRBJ1-1; clone size: many; V gene: TRBV12-3/TRBV12-4; CDR3 protein: CASSPLGFRTEAFF; CDR3 DNA: TGTGCCAGCAGCCCCCTAGGCTTCCGCACTGAAGCTTTCTTT
D gene: -; J gene: TRBJ2-7; clone size: many; V gene: TRBV11-2; CDR3 protein: CASSLEAGTYEQYF; CDR3 DNA: TGTGCCAGCAGCTTAGAAGCTGGTACCTACGAGCAGTACTTC
D gene: TRBD1; J gene: TRBJ2-7; clone size: many; V gene: TRBV27; CDR3 protein: CASSATQGYEQYF; CDR3 DNA: TGTGCCAGCAGTGCCACACAGGGGTACGAGCAGTACTTC
D gene: -; J gene: TRBJ1-5; clone size: few; V gene: TRBV12-3/TRBV12-4; CDR3 protein: CASRQGWQPQHF; CDR3 DNA: TGTGCCAGCAGGCAGGGGTGGCAGCCCCAGCATTTT
D gene: TRBD2; J gene: TRBJ2-5; clone size: many; V gene: TRBV28; CDR3 protein: CASSTSLGLGDRETQYF; CDR3 DNA: TGTGCCAGCAGTACCAGCCTCGGACTAGGGGATCGGGAGACCCAGTACTTC
D gene: -; J gene: TRBJ2-7; clone size: many; V gene: TRBV6-5; CDR3 protein: CASSPMDWGYEQYF; CDR3 DNA: TGTGCCAGCAGTCCAATGGACTGGGGCTACGAGCAGTACTTC
D gene: -; J gene: TRBJ1-5; clone size: many; V gene: TRBV5-5; CDR3 protein: CASSLDTGRINQPQHF; CDR3 DNA: TGTGCCAGCAGCTTGGATACGGGACGAATCAATCAGCCCCAGCATTTT
D gene: TRBD1; J gene: TRBJ1-1; clone size: many; V gene: TRBV6-1; CDR3 protein: CASAGQGNTEAFF; CDR3 DNA: TGTGCCAGCGCAGGACAGGGGAACACTGAAGCTTTCTTT
D gene: -; J gene: TRBJ2-7; clone size: many; V gene: TRBV6-5; CDR3 protein: CATIQGIPYEQYF; CDR3 DNA: TGTGCCACAATACAGGGAATTCCCTACGAGCAGTACTTC
D gene: -; J gene: TRBJ1-1; clone size: many; V gene: TRBV19; CDR3 protein: CASSIQGQVNTEAFF; CDR3 DNA: TGTGCCAGTAGTATACAGGGACAAGTAAACACTGAAGCTTTCTTT
D gene: -; J gene: TRBJ2-5; clone size: many; V gene: TRBV4-3; CDR3 protein: CASSPEPRGGETQYF; CDR3 DNA: TGCGCCAGCAGCCCAGAACCCAGGGGTGGAGAGACCCAGTACTTC
D gene: -; J gene: TRBJ2-5; clone size: many; V gene: TRBV29-1; CDR3 protein: CSVEVNRGTQGTQYF; CDR3 DNA: TGCAGCGTTGAAGTCAATAGGGGGACTCAGGGGACCCAGTACTTC
D gene: -; J gene: TRBJ2-7; clone size: -; V gene: TRBV7-2; CDR3 protein: CASSPPASYEQYF; CDR3 DNA: TGTGCCAGCAGCCCCCCGGCCTCCTACGAGCAGTACTTC
D gene: -; J gene: TRBJ2-2; clone size: many; V gene: TRBV9; CDR3 protein: CASNGGNTGELFF; CDR3 DNA: TGTGCCAGCAATGGGGGGAACACCGGGGAGCTGTTTTTT
D gene: TRBD2; J gene: TRBJ2-5; clone size: -; V gene: TRBV7-2; CDR3 protein: CASSFRGGAGETQYF; CDR3 DNA: TGTGCCAGCAGCTTCCGCGGGGGGGCGGGAGAGACCCAGTACTTC